These T cell receptor beta chains were read from a single sample in a study of early T cells in non-severe SARS-CoV-2 infection. One entry per CDR3 protein, called by TCRdb with MiXCR from the 5' RACE reads. Among some 80,000 distinct CDR3 sequences, more than 9% were seen once, and the ten largest hold over 7.5%. The source was whole blood, collected at baseline. The receptors were gathered from an adult who was a healthcare worker with PCR-confirmed SARS-CoV-2 infection or an uninfected control (not recorded which). The CDR3 runs from the conserved cysteine through the conserved F or W. Each record gives: J gene, V gene, clone size, D gene, CDR3 DNA, CDR3 protein. A D gene is named only where the DNA matches it firmly. The size field is filled for only some rows; it gives once, few, many or a size class.

j_call: TRBJ2-2; v_call: TRBV2; clone_size: many; d_call: .; cdr3_nt: TGTGCCAGCAGGGTTGTGGCGAACACCGGGGAGCTGTTTTTT; cdr3_aa: CASRVVANTGELFF
j_call: TRBJ1-1; v_call: TRBV13; clone_size: few; d_call: .; cdr3_nt: TGTGCCAGCAGCTTAGGCAACAGGGTCGAAACTGAAGCTTTCTTT; cdr3_aa: CASSLGNRVETEAFF
j_call: TRBJ2-3; v_call: TRBV20-1; clone_size: few; d_call: TRBD2; cdr3_nt: TGCAGTGCTAGAGATTTACTAGCGTCGACAGATACGCAGTATTTT; cdr3_aa: CSARDLLASTDTQYF
j_call: TRBJ1-6; v_call: TRBV27; clone_size: few; d_call: TRBD1; cdr3_nt: TGTGCCAGCGGCTCGGACAGGGTCAGCTCACCCCTCCACTTT; cdr3_aa: CASGSDRVSSPLHF
j_call: TRBJ2-7; v_call: TRBV21-1; clone_size: .; d_call: .; cdr3_nt: TGTGCCAGCAGCAAAGCCCGCCCACTCACAGGTGCGTCCTACGAGCAGTACTTC; cdr3_aa: CASSKARPLTGASYEQYF
j_call: TRBJ2-6; v_call: TRBV24-1; clone_size: few; d_call: .; cdr3_nt: TGTGCCACCAGTGGGGAAAGCTTCGCTGGGGCCAACGTCCTGACTTTC; cdr3_aa: CATSGESFAGANVLTF
j_call: TRBJ2-1; v_call: TRBV5-1; clone_size: few; d_call: .; cdr3_nt: TGCGCCAGCAGCTTGGCGGGTTACAGGGAGAATGAGCAGTTCTTC; cdr3_aa: CASSLAGYRENEQFF
j_call: TRBJ1-3; v_call: TRBV7-8; clone_size: few; d_call: TRBD1; cdr3_nt: TGTGCCAGCAGCTTAGGGACAGGGTCTGGAAACACCATATATTTT; cdr3_aa: CASSLGTGSGNTIYF
j_call: TRBJ1-4; v_call: TRBV20-1; clone_size: .; d_call: TRBD1; cdr3_nt: TGCAGTGCTAGGTACCGGGACAGGGGAAAAGAAAAACTGTTTTTT; cdr3_aa: CSARYRDRGKEKLFF
j_call: TRBJ1-3; v_call: TRBV9; clone_size: many; d_call: .; cdr3_nt: TGTGCCAGCAGCGTAGGGTCGGAAAACTCTGGAAACACCATATATTTT; cdr3_aa: CASSVGSENSGNTIYF
j_call: TRBJ2-7; v_call: TRBV3-1; clone_size: .; d_call: TRBD2; cdr3_nt: TGTGCCAGCGGCGGGACTAGCGGGGCCCTTTCGTTC; cdr3_aa: CASGGTSGALSF
j_call: TRBJ2-7; v_call: TRBV11-2; clone_size: few; d_call: .; cdr3_nt: TGTGCCAGCAGCCCCGAGAGGGGAACCTCCTACGAGCAGTACTTC; cdr3_aa: CASSPERGTSYEQYF
j_call: TRBJ2-2; v_call: TRBV5-1; clone_size: many; d_call: .; cdr3_nt: TGCGCCAGCAGCTGGGGAAACAGGGACGCCGGGGAGCTGTTTTTT; cdr3_aa: CASSWGNRDAGELFF
j_call: TRBJ2-1; v_call: TRBV21-1; clone_size: few; d_call: .; cdr3_nt: TGTGCCAGAAAGACCCCCCGTTACAATGAGCAGTTCTTC; cdr3_aa: CARKTPRYNEQFF
j_call: TRBJ2-3; v_call: TRBV28; clone_size: .; d_call: TRBD2; cdr3_nt: TGTGCCAGCAGTTCACGCCGGAGTAGCGGGAGACTCACAGATACGCAGTATTTT; cdr3_aa: CASSSRRSSGRLTDTQYF
j_call: TRBJ2-2; v_call: TRBV20-1; clone_size: many; d_call: TRBD2; cdr3_nt: TGCAGTGCTAGAGATAGCAGCGGGAGGGCCTTCGGGGAGCTGTTTTTT; cdr3_aa: CSARDSSGRAFGELFF
j_call: TRBJ2-7; v_call: TRBV5-1; clone_size: .; d_call: .; cdr3_nt: TGCGCCAGCCGGTCCGCCTCCGCCTACGAGCAGTACTTC; cdr3_aa: CASRSASAYEQYF
j_call: TRBJ1-5; v_call: TRBV28; clone_size: few; d_call: .; cdr3_nt: TGTGCCAGCAGTTTATTAAATGGGGTCTATAGCAATCAGCCCCAGCATTTT; cdr3_aa: CASSLLNGVYSNQPQHF